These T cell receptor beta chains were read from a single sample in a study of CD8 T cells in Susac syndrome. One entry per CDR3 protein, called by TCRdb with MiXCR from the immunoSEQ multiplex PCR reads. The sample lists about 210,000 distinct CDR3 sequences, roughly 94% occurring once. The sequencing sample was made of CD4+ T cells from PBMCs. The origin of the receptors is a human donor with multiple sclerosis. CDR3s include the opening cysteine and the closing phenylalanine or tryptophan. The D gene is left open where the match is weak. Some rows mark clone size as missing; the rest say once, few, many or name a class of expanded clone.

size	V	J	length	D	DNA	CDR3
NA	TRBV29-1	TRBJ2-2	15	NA	TGCAGCGCTCACGTGCAGGGTTGGGGCACCGGGGAGCTGTTTTTT	CSAHVQGWGTGELFF
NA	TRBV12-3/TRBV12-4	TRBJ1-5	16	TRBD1	TGTGCCAGCAGTGGGGCCCGCGACAGGGCGGATCAGCCCCAGCATTTT	CASSGARDRADQPQHF
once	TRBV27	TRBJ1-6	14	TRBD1	TGTGCCAGCAGTCCCCGGACAGGGCATTCACCCCTCCACTTT	CASSPRTGHSPLHF
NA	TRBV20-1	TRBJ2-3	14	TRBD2	TGCAGTGGAAGGACTAGCGGTAGCACAGATACGCAGTATTTT	CSGRTSGSTDTQYF
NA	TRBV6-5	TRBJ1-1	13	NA	TGTGCCAGCAGTACACAAAGGGACACTGAAGCTTTCTTT	CASSTQRDTEAFF
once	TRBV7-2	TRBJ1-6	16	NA	TGTGCCAGCAGCCCCCGGGGAGGGGCTAACAATTCACCCCTCCACTTT	CASSPRGGANNSPLHF
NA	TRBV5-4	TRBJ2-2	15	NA	TGTGCCAGCAGCCTTCAGGGCGCAATCATCGGGGAGCTGTTTTTT	CASSLQGAIIGELFF
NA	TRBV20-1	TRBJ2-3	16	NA	TGCAGTGCTATCCCCCTTCTTCTAGAGATGGCAGATACGCAGTATTTT	CSAIPLLLEMADTQYF
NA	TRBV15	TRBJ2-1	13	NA	TGTGCCACCAGCAGAGATCTCGCCGGTGAGCAGTTCTTC	CATSRDLAGEQFF
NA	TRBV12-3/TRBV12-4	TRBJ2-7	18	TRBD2	TGTGCCAGCAGTTTAGCCTGGGGGGCGACTAGCGCGACCTACGAGCAGTACTTC	CASSLAWGATSATYEQYF
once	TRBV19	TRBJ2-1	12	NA	TGTGCCAGTAGTATAAAGTTCGATGAGCAGTTCTTC	CASSIKFDEQFF
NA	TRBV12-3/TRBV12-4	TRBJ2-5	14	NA	TGTGCCAGCTCGCGGATGGGAGGAGAAGAGACCCAGTACTTC	CASSRMGGEETQYF
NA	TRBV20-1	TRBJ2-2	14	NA	TGCAGTGCCCGAGGGCAGGTTAACACCGGGGAGCTGTTTTTT	CSARGQVNTGELFF
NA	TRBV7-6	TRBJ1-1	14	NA	TGTGCCAGCAGCTTAGATAGGGGGGTCACTGAAGCTTTCTTT	CASSLDRGVTEAFF
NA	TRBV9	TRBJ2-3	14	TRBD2	TGTGCCAGCAGCCCACTAGCGGGCACAGATACGCAGTATTTT	CASSPLAGTDTQYF
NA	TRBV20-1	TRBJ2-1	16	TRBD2	TGCAGTGCGGAAAGGGGACTAGCGGGGGTGTACAATGAGCAGTTCTTC	CSAERGLAGVYNEQFF
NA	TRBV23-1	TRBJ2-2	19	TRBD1	TGCGCCAGCAGGCATAAAATACCCCTACAGGGGGCGTTGTCCGGGGAGCTGTTTTTT	CASRHKIPLQGALSGELFF
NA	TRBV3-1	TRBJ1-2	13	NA	TGTGCCAGCAGCCAAGATCTGCAGGGCGGCTACACCTTC	CASSQDLQGGYTF
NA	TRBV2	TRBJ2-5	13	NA	TGTGCCAGCAGTGTTACCAGGCAAGAGACCCAGTACTTC	CASSVTRQETQYF
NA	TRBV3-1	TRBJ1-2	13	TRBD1	TGTGCCAGCAGCCCGACAGGGTACTATGGCTACACCTTC	CASSPTGYYGYTF
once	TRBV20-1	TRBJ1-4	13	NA	TGCAGTGCTAGCGGGGCAACTAATGAAAAACTGTTTTTT	CSASGATNEKLFF
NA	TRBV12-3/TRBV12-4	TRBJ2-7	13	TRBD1	TGTGCCAGCACTAGGGACAGGGGCTACGAGCAGTACTTC	CASTRDRGYEQYF
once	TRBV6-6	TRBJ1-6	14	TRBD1	TGTGCCAGCAGTTACCGCAGGGGGAATTCACCCCTCCACTTT	CASSYRRGNSPLHF
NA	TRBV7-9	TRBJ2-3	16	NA	TGTGCCAGCAGCTCGAGATCCCGCCCCTTGACAGATACGCAGTATTTT	CASSSRSRPLTDTQYF
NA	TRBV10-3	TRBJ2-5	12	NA	TGTGCCATCAGTGAGAGGGAAGAGACCCAGTACTTC	CAISEREETQYF
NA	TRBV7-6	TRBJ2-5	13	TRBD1	TGTGCCAGCACCCTCGGACAGGAAGAGACCCAGTACTTC	CASTLGQEETQYF
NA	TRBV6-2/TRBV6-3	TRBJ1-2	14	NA	TGTGCCAGCAGTTGGGACCCCTCATGGGATGGCTACACCTTC	CASSWDPSWDGYTF
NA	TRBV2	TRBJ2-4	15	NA	TGTGCCAGCAGTGACGGGGAAATAGCCAAAAACATTCAGTACTTC	CASSDGEIAKNIQYF
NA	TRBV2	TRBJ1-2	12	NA	TGTGCCAGCAGTGAAAGGCGCTATGGCTACACCTTC	CASSERRYGYTF
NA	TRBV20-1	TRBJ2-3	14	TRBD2	TGCAGTGCTAGAGCACTAGCGGTCACAGATACGCAGTATTTT	CSARALAVTDTQYF
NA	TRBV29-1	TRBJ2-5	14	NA	TGCAGCGTAACCCGAGGGACATCCCAAGAGACCCAGTACTTC	CSVTRGTSQETQYF
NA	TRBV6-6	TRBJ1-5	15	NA	TGTGCCAGCAGTTACTCCGGAGGGTACAATCAGCCCCAGCATTTT	CASSYSGGYNQPQHF
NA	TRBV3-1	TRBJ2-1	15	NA	TGTGCCAGCAGCCATCCCCTGAGCTCCTACAATGAGCAGTTCTTC	CASSHPLSSYNEQFF
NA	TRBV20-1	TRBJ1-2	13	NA	TGCAGTGCTCAGGCACAGGGAGAACGTGGCTACACCTTC	CSAQAQGERGYTF
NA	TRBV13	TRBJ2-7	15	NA	TGTGCCAGCAGCTTTGGGACACCTACCTCCTACGAGCAGTACTTC	CASSFGTPTSYEQYF
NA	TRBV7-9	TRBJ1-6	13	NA	TGTGCCAGCAGCTTATTCGAGAATTCACCCCTCCACTTT	CASSLFENSPLHF
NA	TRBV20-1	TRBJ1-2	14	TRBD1	TGCAGTGCCCCAGGGAAGGGGGCAGGGTATGGCTACACCTTC	CSAPGKGAGYGYTF
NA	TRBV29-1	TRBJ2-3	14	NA	TGCAGCGTTCCCGACAGCCCGGGGACAGATACGCAGTATTTT	CSVPDSPGTDTQYF